The 3 T cell receptor beta chains listed next were all sequenced from one sample in a study of technical replicates of blood from several donors. Sequencing used immunoSEQ multiplex PCR; TCRdb keeps in-frame clones, though not all of them. This table has about 15,000 clones, 86% appearing once. The source material was PBMCs. These receptors were taken from a human donor in good health.

V is TRBV6-1 and J is TRBJ1-4; a weak D match, TRBD1 (5 bases). The CDR3 has 14 amino acids. V was trimmed by 4 bases and J by 4 bases, leaving 10 bases between them. The germline gives CDR1 MNHNS, CDR2 SASEGT. CDR3 region: CASSVRRGNEKLFF. CDR3 coding DNA: TGTGCCAGCAGTGTCCGGAGGGGTAATGAAAAACTGTTTTTT.

The chain recombines TRBV5-4 with TRBJ2-7; 8 bases fit TRBD2. The CDR3 runs 16 residues. With 4 bases clipped from V and 7 bases from J, the junction kept 16 bases outside the gene matches. The germline CDR1 and CDR2 sequences are SGHNT and YYREEE (reference sequence). This CDR3 reads CASSTGLAGPLGEQYF. In nucleotides, the CDR3 is TGTGCCAGCAGCACCGGGTTAGCGGGGCCTTTGGGAGAGCAGTACTTC.

V gene TRBV6-1 combines with J gene TRBJ2-7; 10 bases agree with TRBD2. This CDR3 region has 16 residues. The junction had 10 bases not matched to a gene; V was cut back by 2 bases and J by 6 bases. Germline V gene sequence: CDR1 MNHNS, CDR2 SASEGT. CDR3 region: CASSERWGTSAGEQYF. The CDR3 DNA sequence: TGTGCCAGCAGTGAACGGTGGGGGACTAGCGCCGGCGAGCAGTACTTC.